The 25 T cell receptor beta chains reported below all come from one sample, sequenced in a study of cytomegalovirus exposure and HLA in healthy donors. Primers included in the PCR were 60 Vbeta and 13 Jbeta primers. Clones were sequenced by immunoSEQ multiplex PCR, and TCRdb holds only the in-frame ones, with some missing. The sample has around 140,000 clones; over 60% are singletons. Sequencing used PBMCs. The receptors were gathered from a male donor in good health and CMV-seropositive.

A few counts support this clone. The rearrangement uses TRBV5-8 and TRBJ2-1; 13 nucleotides agree with TRBD2. J lost 4 bases, V lost 4 bases, and 5 bases had no gene match. CDR1 and CDR2 from the germline V gene are SGHTS and YDEGEE. The CDR3 spans 16 residues. CDR3 sequence reads: CASSAGTSGTYNEQFF. CDR3 DNA sequence: TGTGCCAGCAGCGCCGGGACTAGCGGGACATACAATGAGCAGTTCTTC.

The genes are TRBV28 and TRBJ1-2, with D unclear. This CDR3 is 12 amino acids long. In germline, CDR1 is MDHEN, CDR2 SYDVKM. V shed 3 bases and J shed 1 base, with 3 bases lying between them. Here the CDR3 DNA reads TGTGCCAGCAGTTTCCGTAACTATGGCTACACCTTC. It specifies CASSFRNYGYTF.

This chain connects TRBV7-6 to TRBJ1-5, with 10 bases that match TRBD1. Per germline, CDR1 SGHVS and CDR2 FNYEAQ. This CDR3 is 15 amino acids long. V lost 3 bases to trimming and J lost 5 bases; unmatched junction nucleotides: 4. CDR3 nucleotides: TGTGCCAGCAGCTTGACAGGGGGCTTGGATCAGCCCCAGCATTTT. Its protein is CASSLTGGLDQPQHF.

V and J are TRBV6-5 and TRBJ2-2; 12 nucleotides match TRBD2. The CDR3 covers 15 residues. V lost 5 bases and J lost 6; bases outside the gene matches: 4. CDR1 MNHEY and CDR2 SVGAGI come from the germline V gene. The CDR3, as DNA: TGTGCCAGCAGTGCGACTAGCGGGAGCCCCGGGGAGCTGTTTTTT. Translating it yields CASSATSGSPGELFF.

The chain employs TRBV7-9 and TRBJ1-5; TRBD1 agrees at 10 bases. The germline CDR1 and CDR2 sequences are SEHNR and FQNEAQ (reference sequence). CDR3 size: 15 residues. The V gene end was trimmed by 5 bases and the J gene end by 1 base; junction bases not matched to a gene: 2. The CDR3 nucleotides are TGTGCCAGCAGCCCGGGACAGGGGAGCAATCAGCCCCAGCATTTT. Translation gives CASSPGQGSNQPQHF.

The chain recombines TRBV6-5 with TRBJ1-2; tentative D call: TRBD1 (6 bases). Germline V gene data show CDR1 as MNHEY and CDR2 as SVGAGI. The CDR3 totals 14 residues. Trimming stripped 2 bases from V and 8 bases from J, with 15 bases between. Here the CDR3 reads CASSYNTGNKGYTF. In DNA, the CDR3 is TGTGCCAGCAGTTACAATACAGGGAATAAGGGCTACACCTTC.

Only one count was recorded for this clone. This chain's CDR3 is CASSLVAGGLIGELFF. CDR3 nucleotides: TGCGCCAGCAGCTTGGTTGCAGGGGGCCTGATCGGGGAGCTGTTTTTT. J is TRBJ2-2 and V is TRBV5-1, with 8 bases aligning to TRBD1. J was trimmed by 7 bases and V by 0 bases; bases with no gene match: 8. The CDR3 is 16 residues long. Germline-derived CDR1 and CDR2 are SGHRS and YFSETQ. Full variable domain (rest looked up from reference TRBV5-1 and TRBJ2-2): KAGVTQTPRYLIKTRGQQVTLSCSPISGHRSVSWYQQTPGQGLQFLFEYFSETQRNKGNFPGRFSGRQFSNSRSEMNVSTLELGDSALYLCASSLVAGGLIGELFFGEGSRLTVL.

The chain links TRBV28 to TRBJ2-5, with 7 positions matching TRBD1. Germline V gene data show CDR1 as MDHEN and CDR2 as SYDVKM. After removal of 6 bases from V and 1 base from J, the junction contained 8 bases not matched to a gene. This CDR3 comprises 15 residues. The CDR3 spells CASSLRGGLQETQYF. The CDR3 nucleotides read TGTGCCAGCAGCCTCCGAGGGGGCCTCCAAGAGACCCAGTACTTC.

The chain links TRBV15 to TRBJ2-3; perhaps TRBD2 as D (7 bases). Germline V gene sequence: CDR1 LNHNV, CDR2 YYDKDF (reference sequence). The length of the CDR3 is 17 residues. Deletions cut 5 bases from V and 4 bases from J, with 22 bases between. The DNA of the CDR3 is TGTGCCACCAGCCATTTAGGGCGGGGGAGGGGGTCAGATACGCAGTATTTT. Amino acid sequence: CATSHLGRGRGSDTQYF. Full variable domain (rest looked up from reference TRBV15 and TRBJ2-3): DAMVIQNPRYQVTQFGKPVTLSCSQTLNHNVMYWYQQKSSQAPKLLFHYYDKDFNNEADTPDNFQSRRPNTSFCFLDIRSPGLGDTAMYLCATSHLGRGRGSDTQYFGPGTRLTVL.

This clone ranks as medium-sized. The V and J genes are TRBV5-6 and TRBJ1-3, with unresolved D. The CDR3 totals 14 residues. Trimming cost V 0 bases and J 2 bases, with 6 bases left between them. Germline V gene sequence: CDR1 SGHDT, CDR2 YYEEEE. The CDR3: CASSLGGAGNTIYF. The CDR3 nucleotides read TGTGCCAGCAGCTTGGGCGGGGCTGGAAACACCATATATTTT.

This clone was picked up one time. V is TRBV11-3 and J is TRBJ2-2; TRBD1 matches 7 bases. After removal of 1 base from V and 11 bases from J, the junction contained 7 bases not matched to a gene. This CDR3 is built from 14 residues. Germline CDR1 reads SGHNT; CDR2 reads YENEEA. CDR3 DNA: TGTGCCAGCAGCTTAGTGACAGGGTCCGCTGAGCTGTTTTTT. Amino acids: CASSLVTGSAELFF.

Turning to this clone: The sample contains more than one DNA sequence encoding this CDR3. The CDR3 loop is CASSIVPGGYGYTF. In DNA form, the CDR3 reads TGTGCCAGTAGTATAGTTCCGGGGGGCTATGGCTACACCTTC. The chain combines TRBV19 with TRBJ1-2; D may be TRBD1 (5 bases). CDR3 length: 14 residues. The V gene's germline CDR1 is LNHDA and CDR2 SQIVND (reference sequence). The germline V and J ends were trimmed by 1 base and 4 bases, with 10 bases remaining between them.

The rearrangement links TRBV28 to TRBJ1-2; perhaps TRBD1 as D (6 bases). The germline CDR1 and CDR2 sequences are MDHEN and SYDVKM. V lost 4 bases and J 7 bases, leaving 10 bases between the germline ends. The CDR3 has 12 residues. The CDR3 sequence: CASSSQGFGYTF. CDR3 nucleotide sequence: TGTGCCAGCAGTTCACAGGGATTTGGCTACACCTTC.

The chain recombines TRBV7-6 with TRBJ2-3, with D perhaps TRBD1 (5 bases). CDR3 length: 17 residues. Deletions cut 5 bases from V and 2 bases from J, with 20 bases between. In germline, CDR1 is SGHVS, CDR2 FNYEAQ. The CDR3 reads CASSPSPAGQVTDTQYF. CDR3 DNA: TGTGCCAGCAGCCCCTCCCCGGCTGGACAAGTCACAGATACGCAGTATTTT.

Only a few counts were recorded for this clone. The chain recombines TRBV19 with TRBJ1-2; 9 nucleotides align to TRBD1. The CDR3 consists of 16 residues. Trimming at V came to 6 bases and at J to 3 bases, leaving 11 bases not matched to a gene. Germline loops: CDR1 LNHDA, CDR2 SQIVND (reference sequence). CDR3 residues: CASSRDREGEDYGYTF. CDR3 coding DNA: TGTGCCAGTAGCCGGGACAGGGAGGGTGAAGACTATGGCTACACCTTC.

V usage is TRBV7-9 and J usage is TRBJ2-7, with 10 bases identical to TRBD2. The length of the CDR3 is 14 residues. Germline V gene data show CDR1 as SEHNR and CDR2 as FQNEAQ (reference sequence). Losses at the gene ends were 5 bases for V and 6 bases for J; bases not matched to a gene: 7. The CDR3 loop is CASSPPSGSPEQYF. The CDR3 DNA is TGTGCCAGCAGCCCCCCTAGCGGGAGTCCCGAGCAGTACTTC.

The V gene is TRBV5-4, the J gene TRBJ1-4, with D maybe TRBD1 (5 bases). The V gene's germline CDR1 is SGHNT and CDR2 YYREEE (reference sequence). The CDR3 consists of 15 residues. The V and J ends lost 4 bases and 7 bases respectively, with 17 bases between them. DNA of the CDR3: TGTGCCAGCAGCCTACGACAGATTGGTAGTGAAAAACTGTTTTTT. The encoded protein is CASSLRQIGSEKLFF.

This chain links TRBV5-1 with TRBJ2-1; maybe TRBD2 (6 bases). Germline CDR1 is SGHRS and CDR2 is YFSETQ. This CDR3 contains 14 residues. Trimming cost V 3 bases and J 4 bases, with 11 bases left between them. CDR3 nucleotide sequence: TGCGCCAGCAGCTCGGACTACCCTTACAATGAGCAGTTCTTC. It codes for CASSSDYPYNEQFF.

The chain links TRBV10-3 to TRBJ2-5; tentative D call: TRBD1 (5 bases). Germline CDR1 is ENHRY and CDR2 is SYGVKD. Trimming pared 3 bases from V and 3 bases from J, leaving 8 bases between. The CDR3 loop spans 13 amino acids. CDR3 region: CAISDRVEETQYF. Here the CDR3 DNA reads TGTGCCATCAGTGACAGGGTTGAAGAGACCCAGTACTTC.

This chain links TRBV6-1 with TRBJ1-3; D not resolved. Germline-derived CDR1 and CDR2 are MNHNS and SASEGT. The CDR3 extends over 15 amino acids. The V end lost 3 bases, the J end lost 3 bases, and 12 bases lay between the germline ends. CDR3 DNA sequence: TGTGCCAGCAGTGACCTCCGGGGTCGTGGAAACACCATATATTTT. It translates to CASSDLRGRGNTIYF.

The V call is TRBV19, the J call TRBJ1-2; no clear D gene. The V end was cut by 2 bases, the J end by 4 bases, with 8 bases between. The CDR3 has 13 amino acids. Germline V gene data show CDR1 as LNHDA and CDR2 as SQIVND (reference sequence). CDR3 protein: CASSITGSYGYTF. The CDR3 nucleotides read TGTGCCAGTAGTATAACCGGGTCCTATGGCTACACCTTC.

V and J are TRBV4-2 and TRBJ2-2; 7 nucleotides match TRBD2. Per the germline V gene, CDR1 is LGHNA and CDR2 is YNFKEQ. The CDR3 has 16 residues. The V gene end was trimmed by 1 base and the J gene end by 2 bases; junction bases not matched to a gene: 4. The CDR3 sequence: CASSQAGGINTGELFF. Here the CDR3 DNA reads TGTGCCAGCAGCCAAGCGGGAGGTATAAACACCGGGGAGCTGTTTTTT.

This rearrangement joins TRBV5-1 to TRBJ2-1, with 8 nucleotides matching TRBD1. This CDR3 region has 13 residues. V was clipped by 3 bases and J by 6 bases; unmatched bases: 2. Germline V gene data show CDR1 as SGHRS and CDR2 as YFSETQ. This chain's CDR3 is CASSSTGANEQFF. In DNA, the CDR3 is TGCGCCAGCAGCTCGACAGGGGCCAATGAGCAGTTCTTC.

This chain uses TRBV5-1 with TRBJ2-3; TRBD2 is a possible D gene (6 bases). Germline V lookup: CDR1 SGHRS, CDR2 YFSETQ. The length of the CDR3 is 15 residues. V dropped 1 base and J dropped 0 bases, with 9 bases sitting between them. For the CDR3, the DNA is TGCGCCAGCAGCTTGCGGGGGATAAGCACAGATACGCAGTATTTT. Translation: CASSLRGISTDTQYF.

This clone was picked up a small number of times. A junction end diverges from the germline sequence, so it may reflect a read error. The rearrangement links TRBV7-9 to TRBJ2-3; D unresolved. Germline V gene sequence: CDR1 SEHNR, CDR2 FQNEAQ (reference sequence). This CDR3 comprises 15 residues. In DNA form, the CDR3 reads TGTTCCAGCAGCTTACGCCCGCGAACTGCAGATACGCAGTATTTT. Protein sequence: CSSSLRPRTADTQYF.